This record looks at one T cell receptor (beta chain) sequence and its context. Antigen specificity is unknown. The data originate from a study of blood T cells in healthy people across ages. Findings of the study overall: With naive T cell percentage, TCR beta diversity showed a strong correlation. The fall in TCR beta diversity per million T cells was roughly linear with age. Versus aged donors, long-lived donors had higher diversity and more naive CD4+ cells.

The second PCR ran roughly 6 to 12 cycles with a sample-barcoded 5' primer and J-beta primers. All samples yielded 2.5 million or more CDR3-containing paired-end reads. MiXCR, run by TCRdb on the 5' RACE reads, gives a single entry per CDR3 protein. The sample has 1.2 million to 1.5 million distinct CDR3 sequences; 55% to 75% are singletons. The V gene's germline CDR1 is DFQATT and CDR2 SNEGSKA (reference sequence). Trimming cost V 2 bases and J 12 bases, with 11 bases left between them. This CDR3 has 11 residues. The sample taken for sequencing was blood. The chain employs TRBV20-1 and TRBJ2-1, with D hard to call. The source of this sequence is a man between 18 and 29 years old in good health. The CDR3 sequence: CSARNSGPQFF. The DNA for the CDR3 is TGCAGTGCTAGAAACTCCGGGCCGCAGTTCTTC.